Below, 29 T cell receptor beta chains from the same sample are listed, as sequenced in a study of blood T cell repertoires in COVID-19. Measured with immunoSEQ multiplex PCR; TCRdb has only the in-frame clones, and not every one. This table has a few hundred thousand clones, 88% appearing once. Material for sequencing was peripheral blood. These receptors all come from a woman aged 45-65 years with COVID-19, enrolled during active disease.

The rearrangement uses TRBV5-4 and TRBJ1-1, with no clear D. There are 14 residues in the CDR3. V lost 0 bases and J 12 bases, leaving 18 bases between the germline ends. The germline CDR1 and CDR2 sequences are SGHNT and YYREEE (reference sequence). CDR3 residues: CASSLGQVDLGTFF. CDR3 DNA sequence: TGTGCCAGCAGCTTGGGGCAGGTCGACCTCGGGACTTTCTTT.

The chain recombines TRBV7-2 with TRBJ2-3, with 14 nucleotides matching TRBD2. The V gene end was trimmed by 5 bases and the J gene end by 0 bases; junction bases not matched to a gene: 4. This CDR3 contains 17 residues. CDR1 SGHTA and CDR2 FQGNSA come from the germline V gene. The CDR3 loop reads CASSRTSGGTSTDTQYF. The CDR3 nucleotides read TGTGCCAGCAGCCGGACTAGCGGGGGGACTAGCACAGATACGCAGTATTTT.

This clone was observed a single time. The chain couples TRBV19 to TRBJ1-1; D perhaps matches TRBD1 (6 bases). Germline V gene sequence: CDR1 LNHDA, CDR2 SQIVND (reference sequence). The germline V and J ends were trimmed by 10 bases and 7 bases, with 19 bases remaining between them. The CDR3 totals 13 residues. The CDR3 bases are TGTGCCATCCGAATACAGGGATTGGGTGAAGCTTTCTTT. It yields the protein CAIRIQGLGEAFF.

J is TRBJ1-3 and V is TRBV9, with TRBD1 as a possible D gene (5 bases). This CDR3 is built from 15 residues. Germline V lookup: CDR1 SGDLS, CDR2 YYNGEE. V lost 3 bases to trimming and J lost 4 bases, with 14 bases between them. This chain's CDR3 is CASSETFGGGNTIYF. The CDR3, as DNA: TGTGCCAGCAGCGAGACCTTTGGGGGGGGAAACACCATATATTTT.

About this clone itself: Additional DNA sequences in this sample encode the identical CDR3. This chain uses TRBV3-1 (or the pseudogene TRBV3-2) with TRBJ1-2; no firm D call. Germline V gene lookup returns CDR1 LGHDT and CDR2 YNNKEL (reference sequence). The CDR3 runs to 13 residues. V lost 0 bases, J lost 7 bases, and 9 bases lay in between. The CDR3 protein is CASSQEGPGGYTF. In nucleotides, the CDR3 is TGTGCCAGCAGCCAAGAAGGCCCAGGTGGCTACACCTTC.

This chain joins TRBV6-5 and TRBJ2-7; perhaps TRBD1 as D (5 bases). V lost 10 bases and J 6 bases, leaving 22 bases between the germline ends. Germline CDR1 MNHEY, CDR2 SVGAGI. The CDR3 has 14 residues. The CDR3: CAITQGLNEAEQYF. CDR3 DNA sequence: TGTGCCATCACCCAGGGCCTAAATGAAGCCGAGCAGTACTTC.

This rearrangement joins TRBV29-1 to TRBJ1-4, with a weak D call TRBD1 (5 bases). The ends were cut back, 3 bases at V and 6 bases at J, with 11 bases in the middle. Germline CDR1 and CDR2: SQVTM and ANQGSEA. This CDR3 has 13 amino acids. The CDR3 reads CSVDPGGDEKLFF. CDR3 in DNA: TGCAGCGTTGATCCCGGGGGGGATGAAAAACTGTTTTTT.

The chain combines TRBV3-1 (or the pseudogene TRBV3-2) with TRBJ1-2, with TRBD1 identical over 8 bases. With V trimmed by 2 bases and J by 8 bases, 4 bases remained unmatched. The CDR3 spans 13 residues. CDR1 LGHDT and CDR2 YNNKEL come from the germline V gene (reference sequence). The CDR3 loop reads CASSQLDRAGYTF. CDR3 bases: TGTGCCAGCAGCCAACTGGACAGGGCGGGCTACACCTTC.

The V call is TRBV5-1, the J call TRBJ1-3; 11 bases are shared with TRBD1. CDR3 length: 18 amino acids. Germline CDR1 reads SGHRS; CDR2 reads YFSETQ. Trimming at V came to 5 bases and at J to 3 bases, leaving 13 bases not matched to a gene. CDR3: CASSMKGQGESDGNTIYF. In DNA, the CDR3 is TGCGCCAGCAGTATGAAGGGACAGGGGGAGAGCGATGGAAACACCATATATTTT.

This chain connects TRBV29-1 to TRBJ2-1; 10 nucleotides match TRBD1. The CDR3 is 16 amino acids. V trimming: 0 bases; J trimming: 8 bases; junction bases outside the gene matches: 10. CDR1 SQVTM and CDR2 ANQGSEA come from the germline V gene. The DNA of the CDR3 is TGCAGCGTTGAAGAAACGATGGGACAGGGGCGGGATGAGCAGTTCTTC. Amino acids: CSVEETMGQGRDEQFF.

The rearrangement joins TRBV27 to TRBJ1-2; 8 positions match TRBD1. Trimming removed 3 bases from V and 3 bases from J; junction bases left unmatched: 3. The CDR3 length is 14 residues. CDR1 and CDR2 (germline): MNHEY, SMNVEV (reference sequence). Written as DNA, the CDR3 is TGTGCCAGCAGTTTCCAGGGGGCGGACTATGGCTACACCTTC. Translated, it gives CASSFQGADYGYTF.

The rearrangement uses TRBV7-9 and TRBJ2-7; 9 bases are shared with TRBD1. The CDR3 is 14 residues long. Germline V gene data show CDR1 as SEHNR and CDR2 as FQNEAQ (reference sequence). V was pared by 3 bases and J by 6 bases, with 6 bases of the junction left unmatched. Here the CDR3 reads CASSFPGQGSEQYF. CDR3 nucleotide sequence: TGTGCCAGCAGCTTCCCGGGACAGGGTAGCGAGCAGTACTTC.

This clone was recorded only once. The V call is TRBV7-8, the J call TRBJ2-5, with D possibly being TRBD1 (5 bases). The germline V and J ends were trimmed by 2 bases and 5 bases, with 12 bases remaining between them. Germline CDR1 and CDR2: SGHVS and FQNEAQ. The CDR3 has 14 amino acids. This CDR3 reads CASSLLGVGETQYF. The CDR3 coding sequence is TGTGCCAGCAGCTTACTAGGGGTCGGTGAGACCCAGTACTTC.

This rearrangement joins TRBV10-1 to TRBJ2-7; D is perhaps TRBD1 (8 bases). Germline V gene sequence: CDR1 WNHNN, CDR2 SYGVQD (reference sequence). The CDR3 spans 15 residues. Trimming took 2 bases from V and 6 from J, leaving 17 bases between them. CDR3: CASSEGTGRGGEQYF. CDR3 DNA: TGCGCCAGCAGTGAGGGGACAGGACGCGGGGGCGAGCAGTACTTC.

The rearrangement uses TRBV2 and TRBJ2-3; D is uncertain. The germline gives CDR1 SNHLY, CDR2 FYNNEI. The CDR3 covers 16 residues. Trimming stripped 1 base from V and 0 bases from J, with 11 bases between. The CDR3 sequence: CASSEDVSPSTDTQYF. CDR3 coding DNA: TGTGCCAGCAGTGAAGACGTCAGTCCTAGCACAGATACGCAGTATTTT.

A single count supports this clone. V is TRBV29-1 and J is TRBJ1-1, with 9 bases lining up with TRBD1. CDR1 and CDR2 (germline): SQVTM, ANQGSEA. The CDR3 runs to 13 residues. V was pared by 6 bases and J by 5 bases, with 7 bases of the junction left unmatched. The CDR3 bases are TGCAGCGTGGACAGGGGCAGGAGAACTGAAGCTTTCTTT. Protein product: CSVDRGRRTEAFF.

This chain connects TRBV2 to TRBJ1-1; D remains ambiguous. V was shortened by 6 bases and J by 7 bases, with 12 bases between the two germline ends. This CDR3 region has 12 residues. The germline CDR1 and CDR2 sequences are SNHLY and FYNNEI. DNA for the CDR3: TGTGCCAGCAGCGAAAACCGGGTTGAAGCTTTCTTT. This translates into CASSENRVEAFF.

The genes are TRBV4-2 and TRBJ2-2; 9 bases are a match to TRBD2. After removal of 5 bases from V and 5 bases from J, the junction contained 6 bases not matched to a gene. Germline V lookup: CDR1 LGHNA, CDR2 YNFKEQ. The CDR3 spans 15 residues. The CDR3 sequence: CASSSQTSGTGELFF. The CDR3 nucleotides read TGTGCCAGCAGCTCCCAGACTAGCGGTACCGGGGAGCTGTTTTTT.

The rearrangement joins TRBV18 to TRBJ1-4; D may be TRBD1 (6 bases). Per germline, CDR1 KGHSH and CDR2 LQKENI. V was clipped by 3 bases and J by 6 bases, with 8 bases between them. The CDR3 sequence is 13 residues long. The CDR3, as DNA: TGTGCCAGCTCACCGGGGGCGGATGAAAAACTGTTTTTT. It codes for CASSPGADEKLFF.

With regard to this clone: Other DNA sequences in the same sample also yield this CDR3. V is TRBV6-6 and J is TRBJ2-2; perhaps TRBD2 as D (5 bases). CDR3 length: 14 residues. V was trimmed by 0 bases and J by 3 bases, leaving 5 bases between them. CDR1 and CDR2 from the germline V gene are MNHNY and SVGAGI (reference sequence). The CDR3 DNA is TGTGCCAGCAGTTACTCGAGGGACACCGGGGAGCTGTTTTTT. Its protein product is CASSYSRDTGELFF.

This clone has just a few counts. V and J are TRBV11-2 and TRBJ1-5; D unclear. In germline, CDR1 is SGHAT, CDR2 FQNNGV. The CDR3 spans 14 residues. Trimming took off 2 bases at V and 7 bases at J, with 12 bases between the two ends. CDR3 bases: TGTGCCAGCAGCTTAACGGAGGGAGGCCAGCCCCAGCATTTT. Protein sequence: CASSLTEGGQPQHF.

The J gene is TRBJ2-3, the V gene TRBV14; D may be TRBD2 (5 bases). Germline V gene lookup returns CDR1 SGHDN and CDR2 FVKESK. V gave up 0 bases and J gave up 2 bases, with 18 bases separating them. The CDR3 sequence is 18 residues long. The CDR3 region is CASSQDREYERFTDTQYF. CDR3 bases: TGTGCCAGCAGCCAAGATCGGGAATACGAGCGGTTCACAGATACGCAGTATTTT.

This clone appeared once. This chain links TRBV5-1 with TRBJ2-7; 9 bases line up with TRBD1. Germline values: CDR1 SGHRS, CDR2 YFSETQ. The CDR3 contains 16 residues. V lost 4 bases to trimming and J lost 1 base; unmatched junction nucleotides: 9. The CDR3: CASSIGTGQSSYEQYF. As DNA, the CDR3 is TGCGCCAGCAGCATCGGGACAGGGCAGTCTTCCTACGAGCAGTACTTC.

V is TRBV7-3 and J is TRBJ2-5; weak D call: TRBD2 (5 bases). CDR1 and CDR2 from the germline V gene are SGHTA and FQGTGA. Trimming cost V 5 bases and J 1 base, with 11 bases left between them. The CDR3 runs to 14 residues. For the CDR3, the DNA is TGTGCCAGCAGCATAGGAGGAGCCCAAGAGACCCAGTACTTC. It encodes CASSIGGAQETQYF.

The V gene is TRBV27, the J gene TRBJ1-5, with D possibly being TRBD1 (5 bases). CDR1 is MNHEY and CDR2 is SMNVEV in the germline V gene (reference sequence). Trimming pared 6 bases from V and 5 bases from J, leaving 17 bases between. The CDR3 sequence is 15 residues long. This chain's CDR3 is CASSFTVKGDQPQHF. CDR3 DNA: TGTGCCAGCAGCTTTACAGTCAAAGGGGATCAGCCCCAGCATTTT.

This clone was observed a single time. The chain employs TRBV2 and TRBJ1-2; 7 bases agree with TRBD1. The length of the CDR3 is 15 residues. Germline-derived CDR1 and CDR2 are SNHLY and FYNNEI. V shed 7 bases and J 2 bases; nucleotides not matched to a gene: 10. As DNA, the CDR3 is TGTGCCAGCATTCAAACAGGGGACCCCAACTATGGCTACACCTTC. It codes for CASIQTGDPNYGYTF.

The chain carries TRBV5-1 and TRBJ1-2; D unclear. The CDR3 loop spans 13 amino acids. Germline V gene sequence: CDR1 SGHRS, CDR2 YFSETQ. Trimming left V 4 bases short and J 4 bases short, with 11 bases between. CDR3 in DNA: TGCGCCAGCAGCCCAGACGGGATCTATGGCTACACCTTC. Its protein is CASSPDGIYGYTF.

The genes are TRBV5-6 and TRBJ1-2; D is perhaps TRBD1 (6 bases). The CDR3 covers 15 residues. Germline V gene lookup returns CDR1 SGHDT and CDR2 YYEEEE. V lost 4 bases, J lost 3 bases, and 16 bases lay in between. In DNA, the CDR3 is TGTGCCAGCAGCGTCGGGACACCTAGGGACTATGGCTACACCTTC. Protein sequence: CASSVGTPRDYGYTF.

The chain uses TRBV5-1 and TRBJ2-6; D may be TRBD2 (5 bases). The CDR3 totals 17 residues. Trimming took 6 bases from V and 4 from J, leaving 20 bases between them. The germline gives CDR1 SGHRS, CDR2 YFSETQ. CDR3 nucleotide sequence: TGCGCCAGCACCGACCTTCGAGGGCTAGGGGGGGCCAACGTCCTGACTTTC. It is translated as CASTDLRGLGGANVLTF. Full variable domain (remainder filled in from reference TRBV5-1 and TRBJ2-6): KAGVTQTPRYLIKTRGQQVTLSCSPISGHRSVSWYQQTPGQGLQFLFEYFSETQRNKGNFPGRFSGRQFSNSRSEMNVSTLELGDSALYLCASTDLRGLGGANVLTFGAGSRLTVL.